This entry features one T cell receptor beta chain sequence. This record belongs to a study of blood T cell repertoires in COVID-19. Study-wide background: The study drew acute and convalescent COVID-19 samples from the United States, Italy and Spain. The analysed material was cDNA or gDNA that came from T cells, B-cell-depleted T cells, or PBMCs.

CDR1 SGHTA and CDR2 FQGNSA come from the germline V gene. The CDR3 length is 13 residues. Trimming cost V 0 bases and J 12 bases, with 11 bases left between them. In the source study's methods: Nucleated cell number was recorded as an estimate derived from reference gene primer amplification. The protocol was immunoSEQ multiplex PCR, while the TCRdb copy is restricted to in-frame clones and leaves out a portion. V, J and clone size are taken as reported in that table, and D and trimming were inferred from the DNA itself. The data contain 55,000 to 70,000 clones, 87% of them seen just once; the ten biggest clones take up around 6.6%.

This TCR was recovered from a man aged 55 to 69 with acute or convalescent COVID-19. Material: peripheral blood. The chain uses TRBV7-2 and TRBJ1-4; the D is unclear. The CDR3 coding sequence is TGTGCCAGCAGCTTAGCTGGAGGGTATGAACTGTTTTTT. It specifies CASSLAGGYELFF.